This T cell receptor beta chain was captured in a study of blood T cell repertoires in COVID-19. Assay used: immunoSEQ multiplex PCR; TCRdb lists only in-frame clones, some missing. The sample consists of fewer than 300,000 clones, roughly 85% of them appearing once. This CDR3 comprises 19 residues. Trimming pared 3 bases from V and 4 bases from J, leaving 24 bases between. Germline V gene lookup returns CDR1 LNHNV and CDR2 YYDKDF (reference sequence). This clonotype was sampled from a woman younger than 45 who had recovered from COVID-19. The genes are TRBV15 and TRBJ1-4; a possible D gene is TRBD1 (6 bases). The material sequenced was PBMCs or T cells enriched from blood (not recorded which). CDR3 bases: TGTGCCACCAGCAGTCCTTTCGAGAGACAGGCGACGAATAATGAAAAACTGTTTTTT. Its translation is CATSSPFERQATNNEKLFF.